This T cell receptor beta chain is drawn from a study of T cells expressing NK-cell markers. The CDR3 contains 16 residues. In germline, CDR1 is MDHEN, CDR2 SYDVKM. With respect to this clonotype: Its antigen remains unknown.

Study-wide points: The HCMV specificity of the expanded NKG2C+ T cell clones stayed unresolved.

TCR beta cDNA was generated via 5'RACE template switching incorporating UMIs. TCRdb reanalyzed the 5' RACE reads and collapses them to one entry per CDR3 protein, without DNA. Recorded here are about 400,000 distinct CDR3 sequences; the top ten clones represent roughly 10%. This clonotype was sampled from a woman aged 45-60 years in good health. The sample comprised blood T cells: a sorted CD56 or NKG2C T cell subset, CD4+ or CD8+ T cells, or bulk PBMC T cells (not recorded which). The rearrangement joins TRBV28 to TRBJ2-3; the TRBD1 assignment by TCRdb is unverifiable without DNA. The chain's CDR3 is CASTIRRTGDADTQYF.